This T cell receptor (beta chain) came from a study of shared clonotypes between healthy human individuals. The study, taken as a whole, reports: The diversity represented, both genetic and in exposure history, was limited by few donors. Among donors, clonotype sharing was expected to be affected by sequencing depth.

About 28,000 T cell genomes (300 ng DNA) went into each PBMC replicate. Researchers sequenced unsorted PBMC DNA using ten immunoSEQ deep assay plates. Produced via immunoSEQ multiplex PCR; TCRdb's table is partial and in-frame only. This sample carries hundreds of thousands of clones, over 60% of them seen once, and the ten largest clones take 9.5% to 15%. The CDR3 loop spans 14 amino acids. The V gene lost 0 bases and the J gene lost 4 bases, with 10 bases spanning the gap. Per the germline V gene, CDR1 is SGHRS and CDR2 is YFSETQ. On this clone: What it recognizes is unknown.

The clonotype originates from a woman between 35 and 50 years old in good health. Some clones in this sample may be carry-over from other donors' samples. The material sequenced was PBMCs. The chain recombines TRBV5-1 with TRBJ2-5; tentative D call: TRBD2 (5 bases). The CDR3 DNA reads TGCGCCAGCAGCTTGGTTAGGAGCGGAGAGACCCAGTACTTC. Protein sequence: CASSLVRSGETQYF.